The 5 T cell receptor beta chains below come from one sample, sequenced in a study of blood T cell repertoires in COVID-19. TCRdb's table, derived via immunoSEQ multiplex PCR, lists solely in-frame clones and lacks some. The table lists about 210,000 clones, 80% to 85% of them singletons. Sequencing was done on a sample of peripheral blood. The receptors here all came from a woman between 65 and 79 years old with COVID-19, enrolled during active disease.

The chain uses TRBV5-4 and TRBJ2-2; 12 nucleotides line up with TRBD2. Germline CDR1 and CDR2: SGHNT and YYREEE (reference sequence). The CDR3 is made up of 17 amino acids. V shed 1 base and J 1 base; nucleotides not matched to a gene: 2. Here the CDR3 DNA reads TGTGCCAGCAGCTTGATGACTAGCGGGAGGAACACCGGGGAGCTGTTTTTT. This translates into CASSLMTSGRNTGELFF.

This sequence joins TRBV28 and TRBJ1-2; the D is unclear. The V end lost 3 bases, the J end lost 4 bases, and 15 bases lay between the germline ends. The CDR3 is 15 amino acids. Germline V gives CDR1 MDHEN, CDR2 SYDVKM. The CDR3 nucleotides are TGTGCCAGCAGTTTGCCCCCGCCGGAGATCTATGGCTACACCTTC. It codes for CASSLPPPEIYGYTF.

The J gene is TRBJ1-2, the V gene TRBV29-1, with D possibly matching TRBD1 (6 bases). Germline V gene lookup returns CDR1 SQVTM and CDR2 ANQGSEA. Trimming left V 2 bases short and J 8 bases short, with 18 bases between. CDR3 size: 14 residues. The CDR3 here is CSVEIQGGLVGYTF. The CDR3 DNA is TGCAGCGTTGAAATACAGGGCGGGTTAGTGGGCTACACCTTC.

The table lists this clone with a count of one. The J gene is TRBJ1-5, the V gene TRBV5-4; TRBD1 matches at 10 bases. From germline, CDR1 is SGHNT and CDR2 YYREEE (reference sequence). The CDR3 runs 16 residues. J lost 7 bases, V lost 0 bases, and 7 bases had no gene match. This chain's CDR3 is CASSLGPGTGVQPQHF. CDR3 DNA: TGTGCCAGCAGCTTGGGTCCCGGGACAGGGGTCCAGCCCCAGCATTTT.

The CDR3 bases are TGCGCCAGCAGCCAAGATCCGGGGTCTCTCCATGGCTACACCTTC. Translated: CASSQDPGSLHGYTF. The gene calls are TRBV4-3 and TRBJ1-2; D is ambiguous. V lost 0 bases, J lost 6 bases, and 14 bases lay in between. The CDR3 runs 15 residues. Germline lookup yields CDR1 LGHNA and CDR2 YSLEER.